This T cell receptor beta chain was found in a study of blood T cell repertoires in COVID-19. For the study at large: Samples came from the United States, Italy and Spain, spanning acute and convalescent COVID-19. T cells, B-cell-depleted T cells, or PBMCs provided the cDNA or gDNA that served as material.

As concerns this clone: The sample has other DNA sequences that encode this CDR3 too.

Germline CDR1 reads MDHEN; CDR2 reads SYDVKM. V lost 5 bases, J lost 2 bases, and 10 bases lay in between. The CDR3 covers 13 residues. Profiled with immunoSEQ multiplex PCR; TCRdb holds only in-frame clones, not every one. This table holds some 200,000 clones, 70% to 85% found once. The clonotype comes from a human donor with acute or convalescent COVID-19. The donor label of this sample is uncertain. The chain uses TRBV28 and TRBJ2-7; perhaps TRBD1 as D (5 bases). The specimen was peripheral blood. The CDR3 is CASSKGLPYEQYF. The DNA of the CDR3 is TGTGCCAGCAGTAAGGGGTTGCCCTACGAGCAGTACTTC.